The source of this T cell receptor beta chain is a study of glioma-infiltrating T cells after dendritic cell vaccination. At the level of the study: The vaccine used monocyte-derived dendritic cells pulsed overnight with autologous tumor lysate.

Patients had residual fresh-frozen tumor tissue and more than two years of survival data. PBMC sampling occurred before vaccination, two weeks after the third dose, and at progression. V was cut by 5 bases and J by 9 bases, with 19 bases left in between. Germline loops: CDR1 SGHTA, CDR2 FQGNSA. This CDR3 contains 14 residues. The primer mix had 60 V beta and 13 J beta primers. Repertoires were generated with immunoSEQ multiplex PCR, while TCRdb's copy carries only in-frame clones and drops some. The data show about 21,000 clones, with 79% seen just once and around 34% held by the top ten. V gene TRBV7-2 combines with J gene TRBJ2-5; D perhaps matches TRBD2 (6 bases). The source was blood, collected before dendritic cell vaccination. The TCR sequence derives from a human donor with glioblastoma. CDR3 sequence: CASSPTQAGGAQYF. CDR3 bases: TGTGCCAGCAGCCCGACTCAAGCGGGCGGGGCCCAGTACTTC.